This entry concerns a single T cell receptor (beta chain). The antigen is undetermined. This CDR3 is 15 amino acids long. In germline, CDR1 is SGHAT, CDR2 FQNNGV. V gave up 5 bases and J gave up 4 bases, with 17 bases separating them. This sample is drawn from a study of T cell responses to AZD1222 COVID-19 vaccine. Study-wide context: The study pooled second doses at about 4 or about 12 weeks.

Here immunoSEQ multiplex PCR was the method, and the copy in TCRdb shows in-frame clones only, minus some. The data contain about 170,000 clones, around nine tenths of them seen just once; the ten biggest clones take up about 2.5%. Study-wide results and caveats: Within unmutated variant regions lay the reported targets of nearly half of spike-specific TCRs. In all cases, repertoires were sampled only after the peak T cell response. Spike was spanned by vaccine-associated CD4 TCRs, which were dominant at 160-218 and 743-854.

This clonotype was sampled from an adult in good health. The source material was peripheral blood, sampled on day 0 of AZD1222 vaccination. The rearrangement uses TRBV11-2 and TRBJ1-1; D might be TRBD1 (5 bases). CDR3 amino acids: CASSPQGGRVTEAFF. In nucleotides, the CDR3 is TGTGCCAGCAGCCCCCAGGGCGGCCGAGTCACTGAAGCTTTCTTT.